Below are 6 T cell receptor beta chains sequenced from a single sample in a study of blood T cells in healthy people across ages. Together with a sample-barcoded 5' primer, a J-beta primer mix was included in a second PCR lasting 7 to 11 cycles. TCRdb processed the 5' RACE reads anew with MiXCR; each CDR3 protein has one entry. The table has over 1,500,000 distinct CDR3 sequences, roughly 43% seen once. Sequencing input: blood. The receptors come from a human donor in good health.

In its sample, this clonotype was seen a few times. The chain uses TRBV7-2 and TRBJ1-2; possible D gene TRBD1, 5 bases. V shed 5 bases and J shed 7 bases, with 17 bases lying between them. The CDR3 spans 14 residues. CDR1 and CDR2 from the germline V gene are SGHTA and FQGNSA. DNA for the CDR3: TGTGCCAGCAGCCAGCGCGGGGGGGATGGTGGCTACACCTTC. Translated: CASSQRGGDGGYTF. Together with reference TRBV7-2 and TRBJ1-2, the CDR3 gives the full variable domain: GAGVSQSPSNKVTEKGKDVELRCDPISGHTALYWYRQSLGQGLEFLIYFQGNSAPDKSGLPSDRFSAERTGGSVSTLTIQRTQQEDSAVYLCASSQRGGDGGYTFGSGTRLTVV.

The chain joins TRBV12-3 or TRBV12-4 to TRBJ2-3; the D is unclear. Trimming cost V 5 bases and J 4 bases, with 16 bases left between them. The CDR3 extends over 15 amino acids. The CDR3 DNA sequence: TGTGCCAGCAGTGTACATGGGGTGAAGGCAGATACGCAGTATTTT. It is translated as CASSVHGVKADTQYF.

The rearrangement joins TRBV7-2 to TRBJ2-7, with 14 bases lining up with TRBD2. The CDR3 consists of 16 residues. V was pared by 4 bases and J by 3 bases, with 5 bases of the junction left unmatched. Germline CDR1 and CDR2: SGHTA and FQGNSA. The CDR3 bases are TGTGCCAGCAGCTCTCGGACTAGCGGGGGGATCTACGAGCAGTACTTC. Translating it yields CASSSRTSGGIYEQYF.

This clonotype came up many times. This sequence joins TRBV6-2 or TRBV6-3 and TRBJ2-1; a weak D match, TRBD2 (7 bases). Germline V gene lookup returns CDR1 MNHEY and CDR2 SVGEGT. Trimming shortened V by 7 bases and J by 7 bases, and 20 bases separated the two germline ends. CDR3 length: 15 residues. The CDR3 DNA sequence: TGTGCCAGCACCGATTTGGGGGGGGCCCTTAATGAGCAGTTCTTC. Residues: CASTDLGGALNEQFF.

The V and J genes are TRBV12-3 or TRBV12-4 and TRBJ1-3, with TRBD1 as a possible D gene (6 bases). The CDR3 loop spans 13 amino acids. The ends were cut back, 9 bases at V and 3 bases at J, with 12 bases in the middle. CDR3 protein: CASQQGFGNTIYF. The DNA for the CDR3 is TGTGCCAGTCAACAGGGATTTGGAAACACCATATATTTT.

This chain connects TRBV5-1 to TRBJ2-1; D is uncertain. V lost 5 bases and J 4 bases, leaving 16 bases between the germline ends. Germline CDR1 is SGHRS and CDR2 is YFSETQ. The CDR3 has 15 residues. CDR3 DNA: TGCGCCAGCAGTCAAACCTACAGAGGATACAATGAGCAGTTCTTC. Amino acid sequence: CASSQTYRGYNEQFF.